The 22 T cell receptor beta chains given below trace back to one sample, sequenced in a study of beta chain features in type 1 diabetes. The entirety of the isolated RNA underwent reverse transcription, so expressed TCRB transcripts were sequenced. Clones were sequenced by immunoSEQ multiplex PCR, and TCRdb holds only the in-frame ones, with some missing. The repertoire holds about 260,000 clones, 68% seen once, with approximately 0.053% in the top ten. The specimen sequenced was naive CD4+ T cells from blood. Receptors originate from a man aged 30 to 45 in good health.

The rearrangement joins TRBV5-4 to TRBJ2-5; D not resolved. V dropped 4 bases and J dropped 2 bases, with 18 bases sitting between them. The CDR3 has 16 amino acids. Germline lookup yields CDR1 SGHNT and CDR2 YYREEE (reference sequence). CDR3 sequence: CASSMTPGRAQETQYF. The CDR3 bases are TGTGCCAGCAGCATGACTCCTGGTCGGGCTCAAGAGACCCAGTACTTC.

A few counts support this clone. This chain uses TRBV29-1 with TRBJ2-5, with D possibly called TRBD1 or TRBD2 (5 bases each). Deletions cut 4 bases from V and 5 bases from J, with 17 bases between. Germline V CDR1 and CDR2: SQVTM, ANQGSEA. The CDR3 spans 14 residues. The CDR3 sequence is CSVAHGTRWETQYF. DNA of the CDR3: TGCAGCGTTGCCCACGGGACCAGGTGGGAGACCCAGTACTTC. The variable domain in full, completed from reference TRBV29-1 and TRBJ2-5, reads SAVISQKPSRDICQRGTSLTIQCQVDSQVTMMFWYRQQPGQSLTLIATANQGSEATYESGFVIDKFPISRPNLTFSTLTVSNMSPEDSSIYLCSVAHGTRWETQYFGPGTRLLVL.

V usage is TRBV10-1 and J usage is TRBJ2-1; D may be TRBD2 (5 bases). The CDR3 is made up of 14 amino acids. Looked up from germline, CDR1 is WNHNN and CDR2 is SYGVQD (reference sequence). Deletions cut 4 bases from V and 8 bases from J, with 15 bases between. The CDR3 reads CASSGWEPGDEQFF. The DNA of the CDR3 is TGCGCCAGCAGTGGCTGGGAGCCCGGGGATGAGCAGTTCTTC.

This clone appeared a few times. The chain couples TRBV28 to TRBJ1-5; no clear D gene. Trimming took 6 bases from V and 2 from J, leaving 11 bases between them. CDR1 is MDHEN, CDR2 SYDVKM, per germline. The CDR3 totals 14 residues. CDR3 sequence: CASSTPSGNQPQHF. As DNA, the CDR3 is TGTGCCAGCAGCACACCCTCAGGCAATCAGCCCCAGCATTTT.

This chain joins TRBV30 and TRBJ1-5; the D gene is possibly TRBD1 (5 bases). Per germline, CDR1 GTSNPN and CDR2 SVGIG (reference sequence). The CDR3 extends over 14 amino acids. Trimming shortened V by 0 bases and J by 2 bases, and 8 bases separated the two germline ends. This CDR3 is CAWSVDSRNQPQHF. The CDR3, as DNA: TGTGCCTGGAGTGTTGACAGCCGCAATCAGCCCCAGCATTTT.

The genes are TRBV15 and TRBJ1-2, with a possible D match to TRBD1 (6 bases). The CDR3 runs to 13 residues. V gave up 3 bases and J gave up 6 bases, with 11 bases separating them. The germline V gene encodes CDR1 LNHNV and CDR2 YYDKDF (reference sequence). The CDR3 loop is CATSSTGFNGYTF. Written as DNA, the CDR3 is TGTGCCACCAGCAGTACAGGGTTCAATGGCTACACCTTC.

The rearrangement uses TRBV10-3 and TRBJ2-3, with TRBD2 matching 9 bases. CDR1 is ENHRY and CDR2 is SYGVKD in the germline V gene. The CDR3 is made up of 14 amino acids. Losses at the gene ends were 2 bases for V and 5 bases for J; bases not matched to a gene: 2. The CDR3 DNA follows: TGTGCCATCAGTGAGGTAGCGGGAGTAGATACGCAGTATTTT. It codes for CAISEVAGVDTQYF.

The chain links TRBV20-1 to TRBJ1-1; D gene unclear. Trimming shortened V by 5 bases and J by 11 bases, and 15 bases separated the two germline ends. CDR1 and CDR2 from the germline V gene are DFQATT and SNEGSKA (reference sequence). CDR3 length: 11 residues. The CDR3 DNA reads TGCAGTGCTCCCTCTAGGGCTCTGGCTTTCTTT. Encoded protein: CSAPSRALAFF.

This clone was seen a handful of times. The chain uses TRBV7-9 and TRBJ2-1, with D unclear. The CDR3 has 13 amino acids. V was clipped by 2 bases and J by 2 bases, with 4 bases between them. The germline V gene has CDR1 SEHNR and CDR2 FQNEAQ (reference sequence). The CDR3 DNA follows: TGTGCCAGCAGCTTAACACCCTACAATGAGCAGTTCTTC. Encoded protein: CASSLTPYNEQFF.

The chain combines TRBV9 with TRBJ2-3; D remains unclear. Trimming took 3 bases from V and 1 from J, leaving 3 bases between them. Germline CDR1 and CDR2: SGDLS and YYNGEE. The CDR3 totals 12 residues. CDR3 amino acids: CASSARTDTQYF. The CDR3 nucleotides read TGTGCCAGCAGCGCCCGCACAGATACGCAGTATTTT. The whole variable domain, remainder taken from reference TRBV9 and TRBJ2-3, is DSGVTQTPKHLITATGQRVTLRCSPRSGDLSVYWYQQSLDQGLQFLIQYYNGEERAKGNILERFSAQQFPDLHSELNLSSLELGDSALYFCASSARTDTQYFGPGTRLTVL.

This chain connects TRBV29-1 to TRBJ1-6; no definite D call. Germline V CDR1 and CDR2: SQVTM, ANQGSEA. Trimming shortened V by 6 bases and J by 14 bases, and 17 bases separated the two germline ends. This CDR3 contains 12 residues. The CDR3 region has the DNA TGCAGCGTAGTAGGTTCGGGTTCGACCCTCCACTTT. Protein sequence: CSVVGSGSTLHF.

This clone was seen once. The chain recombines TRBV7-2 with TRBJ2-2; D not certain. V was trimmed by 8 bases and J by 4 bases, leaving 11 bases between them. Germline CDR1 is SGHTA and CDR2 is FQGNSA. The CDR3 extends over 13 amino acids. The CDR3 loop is CASGVILTGELFF. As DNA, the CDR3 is TGTGCCAGCGGAGTTATTCTCACCGGGGAGCTGTTTTTT. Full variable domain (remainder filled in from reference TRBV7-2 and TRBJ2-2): GAGVSQSPSNKVTEKGKDVELRCDPISGHTALYWYRQSLGQGLEFLIYFQGNSAPDKSGLPSDRFSAERTGGSVSTLTIQRTQQEDSAVYLCASGVILTGELFFGEGSRLTVL.

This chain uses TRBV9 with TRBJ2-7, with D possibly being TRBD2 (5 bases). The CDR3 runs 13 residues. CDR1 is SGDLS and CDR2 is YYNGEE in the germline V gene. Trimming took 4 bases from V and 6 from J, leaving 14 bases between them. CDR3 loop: CASSMDPRGEQYF. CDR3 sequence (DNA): TGTGCCAGCAGCATGGACCCCCGGGGCGAGCAGTACTTC. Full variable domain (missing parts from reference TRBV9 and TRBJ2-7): DSGVTQTPKHLITATGQRVTLRCSPRSGDLSVYWYQQSLDQGLQFLIQYYNGEERAKGNILERFSAQQFPDLHSELNLSSLELGDSALYFCASSMDPRGEQYFGPGTRLTVT.

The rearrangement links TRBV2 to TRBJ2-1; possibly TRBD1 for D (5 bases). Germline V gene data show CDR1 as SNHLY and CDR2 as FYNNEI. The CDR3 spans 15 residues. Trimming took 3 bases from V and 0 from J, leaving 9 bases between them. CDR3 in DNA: TGTGCCAGCAGTGAGAGGACAAGCTCCTACAATGAGCAGTTCTTC. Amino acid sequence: CASSERTSSYNEQFF.

The CDR3 here is CASSQLGDEQFF. CDR3 DNA: TGTGCCAGCTCACAACTGGGGGATGAGCAGTTCTTC. V usage is TRBV18 and J usage is TRBJ2-1; D might be TRBD1 or TRBD2, each matching 5 bases. CDR3 length equals 12 residues. V lost 4 bases to trimming and J lost 8 bases, with 9 bases between them. Germline CDR1 reads KGHSH; CDR2 reads LQKENI. Full variable domain (rest looked up from reference TRBV18 and TRBJ2-1): NAGVMQNPRHLVRRRGQEARLRCSPMKGHSHVYWYRQLPEEGLKFMVYLQKENIIDESGMPKERFSAEFPKEGPSILRIQQVVRGDSAAYFCASSQLGDEQFFGPGTRLTVL.

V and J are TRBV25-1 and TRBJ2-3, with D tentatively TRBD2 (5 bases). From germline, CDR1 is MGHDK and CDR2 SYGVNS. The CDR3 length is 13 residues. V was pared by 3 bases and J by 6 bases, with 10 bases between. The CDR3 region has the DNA TGTGCCAGCAGTGACTCGGGATATGATACGCAGTATTTT. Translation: CASSDSGYDTQYF.

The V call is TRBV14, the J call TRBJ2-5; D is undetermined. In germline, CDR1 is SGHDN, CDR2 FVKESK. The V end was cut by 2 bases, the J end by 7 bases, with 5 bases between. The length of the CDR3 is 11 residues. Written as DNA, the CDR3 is TGTGCCAGCAGCCAAAGGTCGACCCAGTACTTC. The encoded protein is CASSQRSTQYF. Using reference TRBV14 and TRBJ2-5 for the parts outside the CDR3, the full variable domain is EAGVTQFPSHSVIEKGQTVTLRCDPISGHDNLYWYRRVMGKEIKFLLHFVKESKQDESGMPNNRFLAERTGGTYSTLKVQPAELEDSGVYFCASSQRSTQYFGPGTRLLVL.

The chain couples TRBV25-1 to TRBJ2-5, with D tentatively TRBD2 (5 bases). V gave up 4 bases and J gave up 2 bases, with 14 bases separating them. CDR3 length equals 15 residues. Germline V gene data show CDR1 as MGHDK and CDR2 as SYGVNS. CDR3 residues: CASSGFTAVQETQYF. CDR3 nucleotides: TGTGCCAGCAGTGGGTTTACAGCGGTGCAAGAGACCCAGTACTTC.

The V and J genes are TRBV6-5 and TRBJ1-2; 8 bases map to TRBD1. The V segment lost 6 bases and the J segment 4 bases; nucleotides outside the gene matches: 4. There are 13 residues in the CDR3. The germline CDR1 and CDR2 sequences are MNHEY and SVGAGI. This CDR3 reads CASRGGQGYGYTF. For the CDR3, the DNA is TGTGCCAGCAGGGGAGGACAGGGCTATGGCTACACCTTC.

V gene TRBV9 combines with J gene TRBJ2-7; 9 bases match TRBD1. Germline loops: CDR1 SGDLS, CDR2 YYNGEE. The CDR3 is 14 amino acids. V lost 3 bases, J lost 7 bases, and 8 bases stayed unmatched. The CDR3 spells CASSAGQGFWEQYF. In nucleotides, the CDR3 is TGTGCCAGCAGCGCCGGACAGGGGTTTTGGGAGCAGTACTTC.

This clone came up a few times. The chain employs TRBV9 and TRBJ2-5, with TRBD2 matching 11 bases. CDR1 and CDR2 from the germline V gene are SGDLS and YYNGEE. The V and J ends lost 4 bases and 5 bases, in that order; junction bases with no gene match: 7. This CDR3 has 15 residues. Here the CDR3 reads CASSSQTSGTETQYF. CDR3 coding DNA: TGTGCCAGCAGCTCACAGACTAGCGGGACGGAGACCCAGTACTTC.

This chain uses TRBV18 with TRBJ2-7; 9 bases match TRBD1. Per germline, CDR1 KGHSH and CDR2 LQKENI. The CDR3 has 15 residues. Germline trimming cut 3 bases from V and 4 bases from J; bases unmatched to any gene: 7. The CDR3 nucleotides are TGTGCCAGCTCACCTCCGGGACAGGGTGTATACGAGCAGTACTTC. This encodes CASSPPGQGVYEQYF.